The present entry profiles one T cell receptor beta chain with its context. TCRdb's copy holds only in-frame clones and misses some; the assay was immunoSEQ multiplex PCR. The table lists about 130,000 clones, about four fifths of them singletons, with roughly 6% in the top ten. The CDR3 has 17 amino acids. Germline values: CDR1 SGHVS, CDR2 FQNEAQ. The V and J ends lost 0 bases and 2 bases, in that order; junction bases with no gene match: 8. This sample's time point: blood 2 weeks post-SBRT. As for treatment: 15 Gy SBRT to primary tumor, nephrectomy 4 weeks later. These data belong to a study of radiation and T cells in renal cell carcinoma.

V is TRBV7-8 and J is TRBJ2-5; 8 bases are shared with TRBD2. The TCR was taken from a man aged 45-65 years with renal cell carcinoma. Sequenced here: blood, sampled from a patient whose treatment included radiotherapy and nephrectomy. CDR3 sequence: CASSLAGLAGMQETQYF. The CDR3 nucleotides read TGTGCCAGCAGCTTAGCGGGGCTAGCGGGTATGCAAGAGACCCAGTACTTC.